This T cell receptor (beta chain) was captured by sequencing in a study of blood T cells in healthy people across ages. Points from the study as a whole: A roughly linear age-dependent decrease characterized TCR beta diversity per million T cells. Samples with more naive T cells showed higher observed beta diversity.

A sample-barcoded 5' primer and a J-beta primer mix were used in a second PCR of roughly 7 to 12 cycles. TCRdb re-analysed the 5' RACE reads in MiXCR, keeping a single row per CDR3 protein. The sample lists approximately 360,000 distinct CDR3 sequences, over 45% occurring once. Every sample yielded at least 6.5 million isolated PBMCs. In this sample, this clonotype turned up a few times. Its antigen is still unknown. Germline V lookup: CDR1 SGHRS, CDR2 YFSETQ. CDR3 length equals 14 residues. The V gene lost 4 bases and the J gene lost 5 bases, with 14 bases spanning the gap. The sample taken for sequencing was blood. The chain links TRBV5-1 to TRBJ2-3; no firm D call. This clonotype originated in a man in his sixties in good health. Here the CDR3 reads CASSPLATGDTQYF. The CDR3 region has the DNA TGCGCCAGCAGCCCCCTGGCGACGGGAGATACGCAGTATTTT.